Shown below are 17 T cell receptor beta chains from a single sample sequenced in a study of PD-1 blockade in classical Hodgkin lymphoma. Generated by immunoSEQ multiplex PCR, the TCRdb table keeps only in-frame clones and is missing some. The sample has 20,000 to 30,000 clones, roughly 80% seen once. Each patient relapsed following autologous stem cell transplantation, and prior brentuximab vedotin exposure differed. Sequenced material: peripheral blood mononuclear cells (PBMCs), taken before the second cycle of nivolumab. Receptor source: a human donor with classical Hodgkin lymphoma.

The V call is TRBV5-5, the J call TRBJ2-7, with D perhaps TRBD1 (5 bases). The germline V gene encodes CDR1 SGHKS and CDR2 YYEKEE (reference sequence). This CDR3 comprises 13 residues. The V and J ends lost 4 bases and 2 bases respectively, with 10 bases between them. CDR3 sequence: CASSPDSPYEQYF. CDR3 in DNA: TGTGCCAGCAGCCCTGACAGCCCCTACGAGCAGTACTTC.

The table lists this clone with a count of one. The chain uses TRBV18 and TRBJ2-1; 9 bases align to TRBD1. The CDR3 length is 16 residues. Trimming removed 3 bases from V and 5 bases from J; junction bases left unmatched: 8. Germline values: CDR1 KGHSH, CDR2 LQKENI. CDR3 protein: CASSPTGQGFDNEQFF. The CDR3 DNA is TGTGCCAGCTCACCGACGGGACAGGGATTCGACAATGAGCAGTTCTTC.

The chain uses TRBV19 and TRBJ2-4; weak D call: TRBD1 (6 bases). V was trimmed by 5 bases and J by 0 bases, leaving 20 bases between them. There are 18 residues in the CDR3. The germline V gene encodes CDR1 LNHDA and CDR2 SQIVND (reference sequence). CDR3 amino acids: CASSVLYRERLAKNIQYF. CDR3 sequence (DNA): TGTGCCAGTAGTGTCCTATACAGGGAGCGATTAGCCAAAAACATTCAGTACTTC.

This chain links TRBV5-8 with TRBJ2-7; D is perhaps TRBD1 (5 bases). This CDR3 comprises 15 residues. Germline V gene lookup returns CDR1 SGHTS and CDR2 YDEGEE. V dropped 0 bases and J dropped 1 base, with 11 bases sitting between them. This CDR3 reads CASSLASGISYEQYF. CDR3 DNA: TGTGCCAGCAGCTTGGCGTCAGGGATTTCCTACGAGCAGTACTTC.

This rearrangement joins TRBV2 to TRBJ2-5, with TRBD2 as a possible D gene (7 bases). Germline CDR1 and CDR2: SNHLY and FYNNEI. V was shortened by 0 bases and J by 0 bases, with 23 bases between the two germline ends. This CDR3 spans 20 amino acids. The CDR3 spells CASSEAIRTRGGADQETQYF. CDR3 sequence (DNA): TGTGCCAGCAGTGAAGCGATCCGGACAAGAGGGGGGGCTGACCAAGAGACCCAGTACTTC.

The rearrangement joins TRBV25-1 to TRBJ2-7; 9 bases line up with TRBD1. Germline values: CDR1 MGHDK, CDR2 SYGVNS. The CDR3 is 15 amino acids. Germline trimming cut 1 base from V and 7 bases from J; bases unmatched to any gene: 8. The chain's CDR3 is CASSELGQGGWEQYF. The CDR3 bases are TGTGCCAGCAGTGAATTGGGACAGGGAGGCTGGGAGCAGTACTTC.

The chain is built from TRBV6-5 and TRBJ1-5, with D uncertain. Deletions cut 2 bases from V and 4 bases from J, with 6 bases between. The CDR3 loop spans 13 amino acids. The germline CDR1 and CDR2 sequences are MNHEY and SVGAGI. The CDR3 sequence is CASSYGRNQPQHF. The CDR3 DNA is TGTGCCAGCAGTTACGGAAGGAATCAGCCCCAGCATTTT.

The CDR3 is CASSPRLAGGYEQYF. The CDR3 nucleotides read TGTGCCAGCAGTCCGCGACTAGCGGGGGGCTACGAGCAGTACTTC. This chain connects TRBV6-5 to TRBJ2-7; 13 bases are shared with TRBD2. Per germline, CDR1 MNHEY and CDR2 SVGAGI. Trimming took 5 bases from V and 3 from J; bases not matched to a gene: 4. CDR3 size: 15 residues.

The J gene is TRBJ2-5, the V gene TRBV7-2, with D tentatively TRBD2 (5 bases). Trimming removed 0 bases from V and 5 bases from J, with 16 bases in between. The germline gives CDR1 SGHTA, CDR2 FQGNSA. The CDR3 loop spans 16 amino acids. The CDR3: CASSLAPLLVRETQYF. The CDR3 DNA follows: TGTGCCAGCAGCTTAGCCCCACTACTAGTCAGGGAGACCCAGTACTTC.

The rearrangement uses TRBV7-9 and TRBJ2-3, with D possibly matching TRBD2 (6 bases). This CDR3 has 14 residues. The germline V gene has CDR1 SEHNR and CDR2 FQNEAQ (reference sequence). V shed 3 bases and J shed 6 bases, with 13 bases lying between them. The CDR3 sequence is CASSLPGTVDTQYF. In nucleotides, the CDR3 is TGTGCCAGCAGCTTGCCCGGGACTGTGGATACGCAGTATTTT.

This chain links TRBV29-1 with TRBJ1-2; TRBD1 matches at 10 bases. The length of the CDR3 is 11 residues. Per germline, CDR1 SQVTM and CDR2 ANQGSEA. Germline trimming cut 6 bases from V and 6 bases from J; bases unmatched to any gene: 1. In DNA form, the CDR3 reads TGCAGCGTCGACAGGGGGCATGGCTACACCTTC. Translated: CSVDRGHGYTF.

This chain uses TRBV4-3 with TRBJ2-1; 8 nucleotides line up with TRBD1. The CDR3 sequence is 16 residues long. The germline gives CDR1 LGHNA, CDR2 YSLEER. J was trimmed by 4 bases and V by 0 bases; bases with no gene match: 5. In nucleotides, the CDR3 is TGCGCCAGCAGCCAAGATCCCGGGACAGGTTACAATGAGCAGTTCTTC. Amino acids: CASSQDPGTGYNEQFF.

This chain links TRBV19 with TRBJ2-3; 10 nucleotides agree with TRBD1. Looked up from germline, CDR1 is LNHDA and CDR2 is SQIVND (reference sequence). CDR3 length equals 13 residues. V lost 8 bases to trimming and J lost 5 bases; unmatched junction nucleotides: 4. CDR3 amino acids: CASRDRGKDTQYF. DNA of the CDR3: TGTGCCAGTCGGGACAGGGGTAAAGATACGCAGTATTTT. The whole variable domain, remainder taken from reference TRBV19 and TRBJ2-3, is DGGITQSPKYLFRKEGQNVTLSCEQNLNHDAMYWYRQDPGQGLRLIYYSQIVNDFQKGDIAEGYSVSREKKESFPLTVTSAQKNPTAFYLCASRDRGKDTQYFGPGTRLTVL.

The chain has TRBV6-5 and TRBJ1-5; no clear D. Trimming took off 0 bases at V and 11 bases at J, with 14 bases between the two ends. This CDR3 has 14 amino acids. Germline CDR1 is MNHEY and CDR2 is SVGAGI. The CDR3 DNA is TGTGCCAGCAGTTACTCGGACCAAGGGCAGACCCAGCATTTT. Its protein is CASSYSDQGQTQHF.

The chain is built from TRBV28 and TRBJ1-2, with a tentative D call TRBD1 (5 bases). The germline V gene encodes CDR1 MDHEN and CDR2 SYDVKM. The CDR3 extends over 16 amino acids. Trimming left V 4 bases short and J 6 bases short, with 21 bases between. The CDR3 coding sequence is TGTGCCAGCAGTTCCTACCCTCCGGGGCAGGAGGATGGCTACACCTTC. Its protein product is CASSSYPPGQEDGYTF.

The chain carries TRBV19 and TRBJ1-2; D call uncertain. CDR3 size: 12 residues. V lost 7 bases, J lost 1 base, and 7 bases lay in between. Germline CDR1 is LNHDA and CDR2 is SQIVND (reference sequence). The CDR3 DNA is TGTGCCAGTAAACAGCTTAACTATGGCTACACCTTC. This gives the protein CASKQLNYGYTF.

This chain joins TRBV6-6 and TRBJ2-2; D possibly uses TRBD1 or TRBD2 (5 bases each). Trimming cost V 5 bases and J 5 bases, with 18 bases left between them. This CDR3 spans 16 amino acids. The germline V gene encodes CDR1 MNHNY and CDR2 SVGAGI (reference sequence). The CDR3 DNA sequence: TGTGCCAGCAGTCTAAAAGTCGGGGCGGATACCGGGGAGCTGTTTTTT. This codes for CASSLKVGADTGELFF.